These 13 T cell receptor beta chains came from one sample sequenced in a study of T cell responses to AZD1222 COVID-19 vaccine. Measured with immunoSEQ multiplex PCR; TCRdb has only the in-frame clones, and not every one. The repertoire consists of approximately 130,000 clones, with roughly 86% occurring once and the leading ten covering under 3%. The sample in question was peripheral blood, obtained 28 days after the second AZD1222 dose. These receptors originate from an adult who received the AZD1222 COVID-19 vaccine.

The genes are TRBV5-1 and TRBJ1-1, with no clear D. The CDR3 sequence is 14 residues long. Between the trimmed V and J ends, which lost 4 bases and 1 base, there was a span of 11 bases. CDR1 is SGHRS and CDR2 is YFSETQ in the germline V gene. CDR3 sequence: CASSVGPGNTEAFF. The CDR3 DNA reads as TGCGCCAGCAGCGTGGGTCCGGGGAACACTGAAGCTTTCTTT.

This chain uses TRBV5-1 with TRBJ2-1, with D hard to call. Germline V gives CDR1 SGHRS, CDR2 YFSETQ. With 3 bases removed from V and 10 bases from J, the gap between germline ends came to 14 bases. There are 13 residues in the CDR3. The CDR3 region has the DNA TGCGCCAGCAGCTCGACGCCGGGTGGGGAGCAGTTCTTC. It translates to CASSSTPGGEQFF.

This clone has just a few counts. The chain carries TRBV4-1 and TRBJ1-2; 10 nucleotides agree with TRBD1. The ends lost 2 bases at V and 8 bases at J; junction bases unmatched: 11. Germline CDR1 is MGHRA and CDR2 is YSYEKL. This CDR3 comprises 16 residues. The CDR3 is CASSQTLTGGMLGYTF. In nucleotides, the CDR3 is TGCGCCAGCAGCCAAACGTTGACAGGGGGCATGCTCGGCTACACCTTC.

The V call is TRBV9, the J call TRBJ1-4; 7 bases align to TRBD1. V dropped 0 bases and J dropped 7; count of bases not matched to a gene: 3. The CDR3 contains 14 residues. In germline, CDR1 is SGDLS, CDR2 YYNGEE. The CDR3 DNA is TGTGCCAGCAGCGTAGAACAGGGGAGTGAAAAACTGTTTTTT. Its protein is CASSVEQGSEKLFF.

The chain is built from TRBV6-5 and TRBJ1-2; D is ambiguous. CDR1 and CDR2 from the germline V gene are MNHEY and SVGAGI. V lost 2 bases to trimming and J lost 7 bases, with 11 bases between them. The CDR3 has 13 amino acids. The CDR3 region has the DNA TGTGCCAGCAGTTACGACACCAGCACTGGCTACACCTTC. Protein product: CASSYDTSTGYTF.

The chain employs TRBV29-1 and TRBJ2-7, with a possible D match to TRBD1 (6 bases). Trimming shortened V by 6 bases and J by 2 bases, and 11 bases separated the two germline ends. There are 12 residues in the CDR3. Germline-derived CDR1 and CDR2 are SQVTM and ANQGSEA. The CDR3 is CSVATGTYEQYF. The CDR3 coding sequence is TGCAGCGTCGCGACAGGTACCTACGAGCAGTACTTC.

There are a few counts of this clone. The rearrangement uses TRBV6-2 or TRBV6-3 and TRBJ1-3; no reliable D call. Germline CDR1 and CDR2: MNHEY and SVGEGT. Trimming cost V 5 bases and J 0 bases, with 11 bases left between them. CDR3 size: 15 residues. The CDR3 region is CASSPDGISGNTIYF. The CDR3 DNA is TGTGCCAGCAGTCCGGACGGAATCTCTGGAAACACCATATATTTT.

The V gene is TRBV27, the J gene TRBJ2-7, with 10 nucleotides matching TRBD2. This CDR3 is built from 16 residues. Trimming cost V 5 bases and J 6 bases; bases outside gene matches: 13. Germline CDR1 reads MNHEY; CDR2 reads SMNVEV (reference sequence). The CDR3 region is CASSTQGAGGRREQYF. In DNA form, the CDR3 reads TGTGCCAGCAGTACCCAGGGAGCGGGGGGGCGACGCGAGCAGTACTTC.

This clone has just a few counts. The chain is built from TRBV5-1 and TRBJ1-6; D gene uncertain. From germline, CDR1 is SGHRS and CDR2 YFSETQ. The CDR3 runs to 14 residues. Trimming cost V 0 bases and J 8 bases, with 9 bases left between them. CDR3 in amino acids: CASSLGQTDSPLHF. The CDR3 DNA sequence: TGCGCCAGCAGCTTGGGCCAGACCGATTCACCCCTCCACTTT.

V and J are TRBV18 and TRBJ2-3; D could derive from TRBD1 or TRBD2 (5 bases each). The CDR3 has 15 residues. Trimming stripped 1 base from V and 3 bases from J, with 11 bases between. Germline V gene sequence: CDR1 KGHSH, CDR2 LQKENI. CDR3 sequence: CASSPQGRMTDTQYF. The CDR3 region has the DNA TGTGCCAGCTCACCACAGGGGAGAATGACAGATACGCAGTATTTT.

The CDR3 DNA sequence: TGTGCCAGCAGTATTGACAGCTCCTACAATGAGCAGTTCTTC. Its protein product is CASSIDSSYNEQFF. The chain is built from TRBV2 and TRBJ2-1, with TRBD1 as a possible D gene (5 bases). V was trimmed by 5 bases and J by 0 bases, leaving 8 bases between them. The CDR3 totals 14 residues. Germline V gene sequence: CDR1 SNHLY, CDR2 FYNNEI.

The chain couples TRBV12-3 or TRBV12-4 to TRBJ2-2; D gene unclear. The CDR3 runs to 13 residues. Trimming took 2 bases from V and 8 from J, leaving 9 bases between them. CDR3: CASSLTGGGELFF. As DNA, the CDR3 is TGTGCCAGCAGTTTAACCGGCGGAGGGGAGCTGTTTTTT.

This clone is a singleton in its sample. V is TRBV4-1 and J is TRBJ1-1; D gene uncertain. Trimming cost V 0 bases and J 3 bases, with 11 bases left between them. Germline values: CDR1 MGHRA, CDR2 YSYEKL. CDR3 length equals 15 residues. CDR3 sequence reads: CASSQDRTLDTEAFF. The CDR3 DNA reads TGCGCCAGCAGCCAAGACCGGACTTTAGACACTGAAGCTTTCTTT.